This T cell receptor (beta chain) came from a study of blood T cell repertoires in COVID-19 (dated by TCRdb to the early 2020s). Some background on the complete study: Collaborator samples came from the United States, Italy and Spain and covered acute and convalescent phases of COVID-19. The material from the prospective study consisted of cDNA or gDNA derived from T cells, B-cell-depleted T cells, or PBMCs. Deeply sampled blood TCRbeta repertoires from subjects exposed to, actively infected with, or recovered from COVID-19 were included in the dataset. The repertoires were released in a freely available public database meant as a resource for research on the immune response to SARS-CoV-2. The samples were drawn from two sources: the first 160 participants of the ongoing ImmuneRACE study, and some 1,300 subjects contributed by 6 global collaborators. The sample metadata nearly always contained a de-identified subject ID, COVID-19 status, age in years and sex. Where available, HLA class I and class II types were taken from metadata supplied by the sample provider and were not determined by assay-based typing. Overall study results and their limits: How much clinical and demographic metadata was included differed by source and by participant, and the metadata was provided uncurated.

One collaborating source in Seattle enrolled patients while the patients were actively infected and followed the patients over time throughout the course of disease. Whole blood was collected in K2EDTA tubes by collaborating institutions according to the institutions' own protocols. For TCRbeta analysis, collaborator samples were shipped as frozen whole blood, as isolated PBMCs, or as DNA extracted from either sample type. CDR1 and CDR2, per the germline V gene (reference sequence), are LGHDT and YNNKEL. Its CDR3 holds 14 amino acids, cysteine through phenylalanine. Of all the DNA, just the CDR3 is kept, 42 bases in frame from base 1. Relative to germline, V is 1 base shorter and J is 2 bases shorter, with 6 bases between their ends. TCRbeta CDR3 regions were amplified from genomic DNA by means of the immunoSEQ Assay, a bias-controlled multiplex PCR. The paper's data handling went like this. The number of nucleated cells in each sample was estimated from the amplification of reference gene primers within the assay. To quantify the absolute abundance of each unique TCRbeta CDR3 rearrangement, sequence reads were collapsed and filtered. For each sample, productive Simpson clonality was calculated by taking the square root of Simpson's diversity index across productive rearrangements. What TCRdb holds here is the immuneACCESS table cut down to in-frame rearrangements. Part of the clones is not present; checked against another copy, under half of the missing clones reflect an unresolved V gene, and the others are unexplained. The DNA was the basis for D and trimming; V, J and clone size are from that table. For this sample the table gives fewer than 85,000 clones, of which roughly four fifths were detected only once. Around 7% of the sample goes to the ten largest clones.

This clone was seen a few times. The antigen it recognizes is unknown. The sample holds no much larger clone one base away, and base qualities are not on file. Here the chain combines TRBV3-1 (or the pseudogene TRBV3-2) and TRBJ1-5; no D segment can be confidently identified. Sequenced material: peripheral blood. The sequence was collected from a man aged 25-45 years with COVID-19, enrolled during active disease. The sequenced DNA is TGTGCCAGCAGCCAAGCCGGGGGCAATCAGCCCCAGCATTTT. It is translated as CASSQAGGNQPQHF.